Here is one T cell receptor (beta chain) with its context. Antigen: not known. Germline V lookup: CDR1 SEHNR, CDR2 FQNEAQ (reference sequence). Between the trimmed V and J ends, which lost 1 base and 10 bases, there was a span of 19 bases. The CDR3 is made up of 16 amino acids. The sample comes from a study of CD8+ T cells in alopecia areata. Study at large: Treated patients were given 5 to 10 mg oral tofacitinib twice daily. Study-wide findings and caveats: Because one nonresponder was included, the link of baseline CD8+ expansion to response is considered uncertain.

Sequencing relied on a cDNA template that was reverse transcribed from extracted RNA. The assay was immunoSEQ multiplex PCR, and TCRdb's table has in-frame clones only and misses some. The data hold 4,000 to 5,000 clones, with 80% to 95% observed a single time. The treatment was: oral pan-JAK inhibitor, 5-10 mg twice daily. Peripheral blood and lesional scalp punch biopsies were taken from alopecia areata patients. Specimen: skin, collected at week 4, from a patient treated with tofacitinib. This TCR derives from a human donor with alopecia areata. The V and J genes are TRBV7-9 and TRBJ1-4; D ambiguous. The CDR3 DNA reads as TGTGCCAGCAGCTTAGGGTTGTCTGCCAGGCCGGGAAAACTGTTTTTT. It codes for CASSLGLSARPGKLFF.